A single sample is the source of the 18 T cell receptor beta chains below, sequenced in a study of cytomegalovirus exposure and HLA in healthy donors. In the PCR, 60 Vbeta and 13 Jbeta primers were used. Clones were read by immunoSEQ multiplex PCR, and TCRdb kept only the in-frame ones, dropping some. The sample contains approximately 190,000 clones, 75% to 90% of which appear only once. Material for sequencing was PBMCs. These receptors all come from a woman aged 45 to 65 in good health and CMV-seropositive.

The rearrangement uses TRBV5-4 and TRBJ1-6; D might be TRBD1 (5 bases). The CDR3 loop spans 17 amino acids. V lost 1 base and J lost 0, with 11 bases in between. Germline V CDR1 and CDR2: SGHNT, YYREEE (reference sequence). CDR3 nucleotides: TGTGCCAGCAGCTTGCAACAGGAGAGCTCCTATAATTCACCCCTCCACTTT. Its translation is CASSLQQESSYNSPLHF.

V and J are TRBV28 and TRBJ2-5; 12 bases agree with TRBD2. CDR1 MDHEN and CDR2 SYDVKM come from the germline V gene. Trimming took 6 bases from V and 3 from J; bases not matched to a gene: 5. The CDR3 has 15 amino acids. In DNA form, the CDR3 reads TGTGCCAGCAGCGTCCGACTAGCGGGGGAAGAGACCCAGTACTTC. Translating gives CASSVRLAGEETQYF.

Comment on this clone: One junction end does not reproduce the germline sequence, and a read error may be involved. The rearrangement joins TRBV5-5 to TRBJ2-6; 8 nucleotides align to TRBD1. Germline-derived CDR1 and CDR2 are SGHKS and YYEKEE (reference sequence). The CDR3 extends over 15 amino acids. CDR3 sequence (DNA): TGTGCCAGCAGCTCGACAGGGGATGGGGCCAACGGCCTGACTTTC. Its translation is CASSSTGDGANGLTF.

This clone was counted a few times. This sequence joins TRBV2 and TRBJ1-2; D unclear. Trimming removed 5 bases at V and 2 bases at J, with 15 bases between. The CDR3 runs 15 residues. Germline-derived CDR1 and CDR2 are SNHLY and FYNNEI. The CDR3 reads CASSLLRESNYGYTF. The CDR3 bases are TGTGCCAGCAGTCTTCTTAGGGAGAGCAACTATGGCTACACCTTC. Variable domain in full (rest from reference TRBV2 and TRBJ1-2): EPEVTQTPSHQVTQMGQEVILRCVPISNHLYFYWYRQILGQKVEFLVSFYNNEISEKSEIFDDQFSVERPDGSNFTLKIRSTKLEDSAMYFCASSLLRESNYGYTFGSGTRLTVV.

The J gene is TRBJ2-1, the V gene TRBV29-1; 11 bases are a match to TRBD2. Germline CDR1 SQVTM, CDR2 ANQGSEA. This CDR3 has 14 residues. Losses at the gene ends were 7 bases for V and 4 bases for J; bases not matched to a gene: 6. CDR3 loop: CSAVAGGLYNEQFF. For the CDR3, the DNA is TGCAGCGCAGTAGCGGGAGGGTTATACAATGAGCAGTTCTTC.

The rearrangement uses TRBV19 and TRBJ2-1; 14 nucleotides match TRBD2. The CDR3 totals 16 residues. Germline V gene data show CDR1 as LNHDA and CDR2 as SQIVND (reference sequence). The trim removed 0 bases at V and 9 bases at J, leaving 4 bases unmatched. The CDR3 coding sequence is TGTGCCAGTAGTATAGATCCGGGACTAGCGGGAGTTGAGCAGTTCTTC. It specifies CASSIDPGLAGVEQFF.

The chain has TRBV28 and TRBJ1-6; 7 bases are a match to TRBD1. The CDR3 has 16 amino acids. Trimming at V came to 5 bases and at J to 4 bases, leaving 8 bases not matched to a gene. Per the germline V gene, CDR1 is MDHEN and CDR2 is SYDVKM. The CDR3 nucleotides read TGTGCCAGCAGTCCGCGAGGGGGCGCGTATAATTCACCCCTCCACTTT. It yields the protein CASSPRGGAYNSPLHF. Using reference TRBV28 and TRBJ1-6 for the parts outside the CDR3, the full variable domain is DVKVTQSSRYLVKRTGEKVFLECVQDMDHENMFWYRQDPGLGLRLIYFSYDVKMKEKGDIPEGYSVSREKKERFSLILESASTNQTSMYLCASSPRGGAYNSPLHFGNGTRLTVT.

The rearrangement joins TRBV19 to TRBJ2-5; 7 nucleotides agree with TRBD2. This CDR3 region has 13 residues. Germline CDR1 reads LNHDA; CDR2 reads SQIVND (reference sequence). V trimming: 4 bases; J trimming: 1 base; junction bases outside the gene matches: 0. The DNA for the CDR3 is TGTGCCAGTAGTAGCGGGAGCCAAGAGACCCAGTACTTC. This gives the protein CASSSGSQETQYF.

The CDR3 loop reads CASSLQGIDEQYF. CDR3 coding DNA: TGTGCCAGCAGCTTGCAGGGTATCGACGAGCAGTACTTC. The V and J genes are TRBV5-4 and TRBJ2-7; weak D call: TRBD1 (5 bases). CDR3 length: 13 residues. V shed 1 base and J shed 5 bases, with 10 bases lying between them. Germline V CDR1 and CDR2: SGHNT, YYREEE (reference sequence).

The rearrangement joins TRBV6-5 to TRBJ1-6; 11 positions match TRBD1. This CDR3 is built from 13 residues. Unmatched junction bases numbered 1, after V lost 6 bases and J lost 9 bases. Germline V gene lookup returns CDR1 MNHEY and CDR2 SVGAGI. The CDR3 sequence: CASRGTGGSPLHF. The CDR3 bases are TGTGCCAGCAGGGGGACAGGGGGTTCACCCCTCCACTTT.

This clone was seen a single time. The V gene is TRBV28, the J gene TRBJ2-5, with 13 bases aligning to TRBD2. The CDR3 spans 16 residues. V was pared by 4 bases and J by 5 bases, with 7 bases of the junction left unmatched. Germline V gene lookup returns CDR1 MDHEN and CDR2 SYDVKM. The CDR3 loop reads CASSSPTSGGLETQYF. In nucleotides, the CDR3 is TGTGCCAGCAGTTCACCGACTAGCGGGGGGTTGGAGACCCAGTACTTC.

This clone was counted between two and nine times. The rearrangement joins TRBV1 to TRBJ2-7; the D segment call TRBD2 is taken from the table without a DNA check. TRBV1 is recorded as a pseudogene. The length of the CDR3 is 16 residues. In DNA form, the CDR3 reads TGCACCAGCAGTCTCGGACTAGCGGGTAGGAACTACGAGCAGTACTTC. Translated: CTSSLGLAGRNYEQYF.

V is TRBV2 and J is TRBJ2-5; 9 bases align to TRBD1. TRBJ2-7 explains the end of the DNA better; the J call may be wrong. Germline values: CDR1 SNHLY, CDR2 FYNNEI. CDR3 length equals 15 residues. This CDR3 reads CASSLDRGRDYEQYF. The CDR3 region has the DNA TGTGCCAGCAGCTTGGACAGGGGCCGAGACTACGAGCAGTACTTC.

With respect to this clone: The identical CDR3 is also encoded by other nucleotide sequences in the sample. This rearrangement joins TRBV28 to TRBJ2-7, with TRBD2 matching 10 bases. Germline CDR1 reads MDHEN; CDR2 reads SYDVKM. CDR3 length: 13 amino acids. Trimming cost V 1 base and J 6 bases; bases outside gene matches: 0. The CDR3 DNA reads as TGTGCCAGCAGTTTATTAGCGGGAGGCGAGCAGTACTTC. Its protein is CASSLLAGGEQYF.

The chain employs TRBV11-2 and TRBJ1-2; no clear D gene. This CDR3 spans 13 amino acids. V lost 0 bases and J 6 bases, leaving 8 bases between the germline ends. The germline CDR1 and CDR2 sequences are SGHAT and FQNNGV. The DNA for the CDR3 is TGTGCCAGCAGCTTAGATACGCCAGATGGCTACACCTTC. It encodes CASSLDTPDGYTF.

In its sample, this clone was seen a few times. The gene calls are TRBV28 and TRBJ1-2, with D unclear. Germline V gives CDR1 MDHEN, CDR2 SYDVKM. V lost 6 bases and J 0 bases, leaving 8 bases between the germline ends. The CDR3 is 13 residues long. The CDR3 loop reads CASRRVTNYGYTF. Here the CDR3 DNA reads TGTGCCAGCAGGCGGGTCACTAACTATGGCTACACCTTC.

The chain couples TRBV10-3 to TRBJ2-3, with TRBD2 matching over 9 bases. The V gene end was trimmed by 9 bases and the J gene end by 1 base; junction bases not matched to a gene: 5. The CDR3 contains 14 residues. Germline lookup yields CDR1 ENHRY and CDR2 SYGVKD. The CDR3 protein is CAIDSGGRTDTQYF. DNA for the CDR3: TGTGCCATAGATAGCGGGGGCCGCACAGATACGCAGTATTTT.

This clone has a single count. V gene TRBV28 combines with J gene TRBJ1-2, with 10 positions matching TRBD1. CDR1 is MDHEN and CDR2 is SYDVKM in the germline V gene. V shed 7 bases, J shed 8 bases, and the junction held 10 bases outside the gene matches. The CDR3 totals 14 residues. The CDR3 DNA is TGTGCCAGCACCCTTCCGGACAGGGGGGACGGCTACACCTTC. This codes for CASTLPDRGDGYTF.